These 14 T cell receptor beta chains share one sample of origin, sequenced in a study of cytomegalovirus exposure and HLA in healthy donors. The PCR ran on 60 Vbeta and 13 Jbeta primers. This table comes from immunoSEQ multiplex PCR, and its TCRdb copy is limited to in-frame clones, with some not included. The sample includes more than 150,000 clones, roughly 82% of them seen just once. Sequencing was performed on PBMCs. All receptors derive from a girl aged 2-10 years in good health and CMV-seropositive.

This chain links TRBV18 with TRBJ1-4; D not resolved. Germline assignment: CDR1 KGHSH and CDR2 LQKENI. This CDR3 region has 14 residues. Trimming took 3 bases from V and 11 from J, leaving 16 bases between them. CDR3 bases: TGTGCCAGCTCACCCGAACGGAGTTCTCGGAAACTGTTTTTT. Protein product: CASSPERSSRKLFF.

This chain links TRBV5-5 with TRBJ2-7, with D possibly matching TRBD1 (6 bases). This CDR3 contains 14 residues. In germline, CDR1 is SGHKS, CDR2 YYEKEE (reference sequence). Trimming removed 4 bases from V and 3 bases from J, with 14 bases in between. The CDR3 is CASSLQGANYEQYF. In DNA, the CDR3 is TGTGCCAGCAGCCTACAGGGAGCGAACTACGAGCAGTACTTC.

The chain has TRBV9 and TRBJ2-1; 10 positions match TRBD1. The CDR3 covers 14 residues. Per germline, CDR1 SGDLS and CDR2 YYNGEE. Germline trimming cut 6 bases from V and 8 bases from J; bases unmatched to any gene: 8. CDR3 nucleotides: TGTGCCAGCAATGACAGGGGGCTTGGCGATGAGCAGTTCTTC. This sequence encodes CASNDRGLGDEQFF.

The chain recombines TRBV19 with TRBJ2-2; 10 bases fit TRBD1. V lost 3 bases and J lost 6; bases outside the gene matches: 4. Germline V gene data show CDR1 as LNHDA and CDR2 as SQIVND (reference sequence). CDR3 size: 15 residues. The DNA for the CDR3 is TGTGCCAGTAGTATGGGACAGGGGAGGCCCGGGGAGCTGTTTTTT. Translated, it gives CASSMGQGRPGELFF.

The chain couples TRBV6-4 to TRBJ1-5; D is ambiguous. This CDR3 contains 19 residues. In germline, CDR1 is MRHNA, CDR2 SNTAGT. V lost 1 base, J lost 0 bases, and 19 bases lay in between. The DNA of the CDR3 is TGTGCCAGCAGTGACTTTAGGCGGCCTTTACCTTATAGCAATCAGCCCCAGCATTTT. It encodes CASSDFRRPLPYSNQPQHF.

This rearrangement joins TRBV7-3 to TRBJ2-1; 9 nucleotides match TRBD2. The V gene's germline CDR1 is SGHTA and CDR2 FQGTGA. CDR3 size: 15 residues. J lost 4 bases, V lost 3 bases, and 4 bases had no gene match. CDR3 DNA sequence: TGTGCCAGCAGCTTTAGCGGGAGTTCATACAATGAGCAGTTCTTC. Its translation: CASSFSGSSYNEQFF.

The chain has TRBV5-1 and TRBJ2-7; D is unclear. The germline V and J ends were trimmed by 0 bases and 4 bases, with 8 bases remaining between them. The germline V gene encodes CDR1 SGHRS and CDR2 YFSETQ. The CDR3 contains 13 residues. The chain's CDR3 is CASSLGLGYEQYF. The CDR3 DNA is TGCGCCAGCAGCTTGGGTCTCGGGTACGAGCAGTACTTC.

The chain is built from TRBV19 and TRBJ2-3, with 9 bases lining up with TRBD2. The CDR3 covers 18 residues. CDR1 is LNHDA and CDR2 is SQIVND in the germline V gene (reference sequence). Trimming cost V 2 bases and J 4 bases; bases outside gene matches: 13. Here the CDR3 DNA reads TGTGCCAGTAGTATAAGTCGGCGGGAGGGCCATTCAGCAGATACGCAGTATTTT. This translates into CASSISRREGHSADTQYF.

This chain connects TRBV27 to TRBJ1-6, with D maybe TRBD1 (5 bases). The length of the CDR3 is 14 residues. The germline V gene encodes CDR1 MNHEY and CDR2 SMNVEV (reference sequence). Deletions cut 0 bases from V and 10 bases from J, with 10 bases between. The CDR3 protein is CASSLSGRVSPLHF. In DNA form, the CDR3 reads TGTGCCAGCAGTTTATCCGGCAGGGTCTCACCCCTCCACTTT.

V is TRBV19 and J is TRBJ2-1, with TRBD2 matching 9 bases. This CDR3 region has 15 residues. Germline V gene lookup returns CDR1 LNHDA and CDR2 SQIVND (reference sequence). Trimming removed 4 bases from V and 4 bases from J; junction bases left unmatched: 5. The CDR3: CASSTRLAAYNEQFF. The CDR3 nucleotides are TGTGCCAGTAGTACCAGACTAGCGGCTTACAATGAGCAGTTCTTC.

The chain recombines TRBV25-1 with TRBJ1-2, with 7 bases that match TRBD1. Germline V CDR1 and CDR2: MGHDK, SYGVNS. The junction had 12 bases not matched to a gene; V was cut back by 3 bases and J by 5 bases. This CDR3 spans 16 amino acids. For the CDR3, the DNA is TGTGCCAGCAGTGACCGGGACAGTAAGTTCGTGTATGGCTACACCTTC. Encoded protein: CASSDRDSKFVYGYTF.

This sequence joins TRBV11-3 and TRBJ2-7; a weak D match, TRBD2 (5 bases). The CDR3 is made up of 16 amino acids. Per the germline V gene, CDR1 is SGHNT and CDR2 is YENEEA. Deletions cut 1 base from V and 6 bases from J, with 19 bases between. CDR3 sequence: CASSLGTGLRAGEQYF. Here the CDR3 DNA reads TGTGCCAGCAGCTTAGGAACGGGGTTACGGGCAGGCGAGCAGTACTTC.

This clone has just one count. The rearrangement joins TRBV27 to TRBJ2-4; 10 nucleotides agree with TRBD2. V shed 4 bases, J shed 7 bases, and the junction held 7 bases outside the gene matches. CDR1 and CDR2 (germline): MNHEY, SMNVEV (reference sequence). CDR3 size: 15 residues. This chain's CDR3 is CASSSYAAGGNIQYF. CDR3 nucleotide sequence: TGTGCCAGCAGTTCATACGCAGCGGGAGGGAACATTCAGTACTTC.

V gene TRBV12-5 combines with J gene TRBJ2-3; no definite D call. The germline V gene has CDR1 LGHNT and CDR2 FRNRAP. The CDR3 extends over 13 amino acids. V was pared by 6 bases and J by 4 bases, with 11 bases between. This CDR3 reads CASGPSSSDTQYF. The CDR3 coding sequence is TGTGCTAGTGGCCCCTCTAGTTCAGATACGCAGTATTTT.